A single sample gave rise to the 17 T cell receptor beta chains below, sequenced in a study of long-term antiretroviral therapy in people with HIV. It was version v3.0 of the immunoSEQ assay that was run at survey level. Assay used: immunoSEQ multiplex PCR; TCRdb lists only in-frame clones, some missing. The table records about 24,000 clones, more than 65% of them present only once. This specimen consisted of unsorted PBMCs, obtained 4.4 years after starting antiretroviral therapy. The receptor source for this set is a man aged 25 to 40 with HIV.

The chain joins TRBV27 to TRBJ1-1, with D possibly matching TRBD1 (5 bases). This CDR3 spans 16 amino acids. Germline V gene sequence: CDR1 MNHEY, CDR2 SMNVEV (reference sequence). V was trimmed by 7 bases and J by 5 bases, leaving 23 bases between them. CDR3 nucleotide sequence: TGTGCCAGCATATCGCTCTCCTACCCCAGGGTTACTGAAGCTTTCTTT. Translation gives CASISLSYPRVTEAFF.

The chain has TRBV11-2 and TRBJ1-2; D is ambiguous. Germline V gives CDR1 SGHAT, CDR2 FQNNGV. This CDR3 region has 14 residues. Between the trimmed V and J ends, which lost 2 bases and 5 bases, there was a span of 12 bases. CDR3 in DNA: TGTGCCAGCAGCTTAACCCAAGCTAGTTATGGCTACACCTTC. This codes for CASSLTQASYGYTF.

The V gene is TRBV29-1, the J gene TRBJ1-4, with D unresolved. CDR1 and CDR2 (germline): SQVTM, ANQGSEA. Trimming took 0 bases from V and 8 from J, leaving 13 bases between them. The CDR3 is 14 residues long. CDR3 residues: CSVEDQGRGEKLFF. The DNA of the CDR3 is TGCAGCGTTGAAGATCAAGGGAGAGGGGAAAAACTGTTTTTT.

This chain links TRBV27 with TRBJ2-3; the D is unclear. The CDR3 totals 12 residues. V shed 3 bases and J shed 0 bases, with 1 base lying between them. Germline assignment: CDR1 MNHEY and CDR2 SMNVEV (reference sequence). CDR3 nucleotide sequence: TGTGCCAGCAGTTTTAGCACAGATACGCAGTATTTT. This gives the protein CASSFSTDTQYF.

J is TRBJ1-4 and V is TRBV6-6; D may be TRBD1 (6 bases). The CDR3 is made up of 14 amino acids. V lost 7 bases and J lost 8, with 17 bases in between. Per the germline V gene, CDR1 is MNHNY and CDR2 is SVGAGI (reference sequence). Here the CDR3 reads CASTPRTESEKLFF. In DNA, the CDR3 is TGTGCCAGCACACCCCGGACAGAATCGGAAAAACTGTTTTTT.

This chain uses TRBV21-1 with TRBJ2-7; the table's D call of TRBD2 was not tested on the DNA. TRBV21-1 represents a pseudogene. The CDR3 covers 18 residues. DNA of the CDR3: TGTGCCAGCATCCGTAATCTCTCTAGCGGGGGGGCCTCCTACGAGCAGTACTTC. It codes for CASIRNLSSGGASYEQYF.

This chain connects TRBV6-1 to TRBJ2-7, with TRBD1 identical over 9 bases. The CDR3 sequence is 15 residues long. The germline V gene has CDR1 MNHNS and CDR2 SASEGT. Trimming took 4 bases from V and 7 from J; bases not matched to a gene: 11. CDR3 nucleotide sequence: TGTGCCAGCAGTGGGCCGGACAGGGGTGGGAGGGAGCAGTACTTC. Protein product: CASSGPDRGGREQYF.

The genes are TRBV11-2 and TRBJ1-1; 7 bases match TRBD1. Germline V CDR1 and CDR2: SGHAT, FQNNGV. The CDR3 runs 13 residues. Trimming took 4 bases from V and 9 from J; bases not matched to a gene: 8. The CDR3 nucleotides are TGTGCCAGCAGCTCCTTAGACAGGGAGAAAGCTTTCTTT. Amino acid sequence: CASSSLDREKAFF.

The CDR3 nucleotides read TGTGCCAGCATTCCGGACGGAGTAAACACCATATATTTT. It codes for CASIPDGVNTIYF. The V and J genes are TRBV5-5 and TRBJ1-3; D ambiguous. The CDR3 runs to 13 residues. In germline, CDR1 is SGHKS, CDR2 YYEKEE (reference sequence). Trimming took 6 bases from V and 6 from J, leaving 13 bases between them.

This sequence joins TRBV2 and TRBJ2-3, with TRBD2 identical over 8 bases. Germline V gene lookup returns CDR1 SNHLY and CDR2 FYNNEI. Trimming cost V 10 bases and J 1 base; bases outside gene matches: 7. The CDR3 length is 14 residues. CDR3 DNA: TGTGCCACTTTCCCGGGACTAGGCACAGATACGCAGTATTTT. The encoded protein is CATFPGLGTDTQYF.

This clone showed up just a few times. The chain carries TRBV2 and TRBJ1-5; possibly TRBD1 for D (6 bases). From germline, CDR1 is SNHLY and CDR2 FYNNEI. The V end was cut by 2 bases, the J end by 2 bases, with 13 bases between. This CDR3 spans 16 amino acids. CDR3 sequence (DNA): TGTGCCAGCAGTGAACGGGGCAGGGGTGGCAATCAGCCCCAGCATTTT. Translated: CASSERGRGGNQPQHF.

The V call is TRBV6-6, the J call TRBJ1-1; tentatively, D is TRBD1 (5 bases). Trimming took 0 bases from V and 6 from J, leaving 8 bases between them. In germline, CDR1 is MNHNY, CDR2 SVGAGI (reference sequence). The CDR3 loop spans 13 amino acids. CDR3 region: CASSYSGGSEAFF. CDR3 bases: TGTGCCAGCAGTTACTCGGGGGGATCTGAAGCTTTCTTT.

The chain combines TRBV29-1 with TRBJ2-1, with a possible D match to TRBD1 (6 bases). The CDR3 loop spans 17 amino acids. V was cut by 7 bases and J by 3 bases, with 25 bases left in between. Germline V gives CDR1 SQVTM, CDR2 ANQGSEA. CDR3 sequence: CSAAAGRTDPLYNEQFF. DNA for the CDR3: TGCAGCGCCGCCGCTGGCCGGACAGACCCCCTCTACAATGAGCAGTTCTTC.

This sequence joins TRBV19 and TRBJ2-7; D might be TRBD1 or TRBD2, each matching 6 bases. The germline V gene has CDR1 LNHDA and CDR2 SQIVND (reference sequence). The CDR3 runs to 15 residues. Trimming left V 0 bases short and J 5 bases short, with 14 bases between. The CDR3: CASSIDPGALDEQYF. In nucleotides, the CDR3 is TGTGCCAGTAGTATAGATCCGGGGGCGCTGGACGAGCAGTACTTC.

The rearrangement joins TRBV10-3 to TRBJ2-1; no clear D gene. The V gene's germline CDR1 is ENHRY and CDR2 SYGVKD. V gave up 6 bases and J gave up 4 bases, with 10 bases separating them. The CDR3 contains 13 residues. Written as DNA, the CDR3 is TGTGCCATCAGCCCTGACCTATACAATGAGCAGTTCTTC. It is translated as CAISPDLYNEQFF.

The genes are TRBV5-1 and TRBJ2-5; the match to TRBD1 covers 9 bases. V trimming: 3 bases; J trimming: 5 bases; junction bases outside the gene matches: 5. This CDR3 region has 14 residues. Germline CDR1 and CDR2: SGHRS and YFSETQ. The CDR3 bases are TGCGCCAGCAGCTCAACAGGGGGCGAGGAGACCCAGTACTTC. It is translated as CASSSTGGEETQYF.

The gene calls are TRBV10-3 and TRBJ1-1; D ambiguous. The V end was cut by 3 bases, the J end by 0 bases, with 11 bases between. The CDR3 length is 15 residues. The V gene's germline CDR1 is ENHRY and CDR2 SYGVKD. The DNA of the CDR3 is TGTGCCATCAGTGACCCCTACGAGGTGAACACTGAAGCTTTCTTT. Its protein is CAISDPYEVNTEAFF.